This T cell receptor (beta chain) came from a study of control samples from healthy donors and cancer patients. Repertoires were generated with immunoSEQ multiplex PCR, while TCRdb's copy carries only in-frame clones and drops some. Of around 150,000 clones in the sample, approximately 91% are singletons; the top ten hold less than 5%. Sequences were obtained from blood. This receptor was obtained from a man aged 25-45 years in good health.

The CDR3 region is CSVNLPGQSSLDGTEAFF. CDR3 in DNA: TGCAGCGTCAACTTACCCGGACAGTCATCTCTTGATGGCACTGAAGCTTTCTTT. The J gene is TRBJ1-1, the V gene TRBV29-1; a possible D gene is TRBD1 (6 bases). Germline V gene data show CDR1 as SQVTM and CDR2 as ANQGSEA. The CDR3 is 18 amino acids. V was cut by 6 bases and J by 4 bases, with 30 bases left in between.